The entry below describes one TCR beta chain. Its antigen is unknown. The entry originates in a study of early T cells in non-severe SARS-CoV-2 infection. About the study: Sequencing was performed on bulk RNA from unsorted whole blood, leaving chains unpaired.

Regarding the study as a whole: A preference for anti-spike CD8 responses marked VDJdb matching, which missed private and CD4 specificities.

Germline loops: CDR1 LNHDA, CDR2 SQIVND (reference sequence). The CDR3 spans 13 residues. V was clipped by 3 bases and J by 7 bases, with 12 bases between them. Unique molecular identifiers (one per individual cDNA molecule) were attached. TCRdb fed the 5' RACE reads into MiXCR, producing one record per CDR3 protein. The profile shows about 130,000 distinct CDR3 sequences, approximately 15% of them singletons. The TCR sequence derives from an adult who was a healthcare worker with PCR-confirmed SARS-CoV-2 infection or an uninfected control (not recorded which). The chain couples TRBV19 to TRBJ2-5; no definite D call. The sample comprised whole blood. In DNA form, the CDR3 reads TGTGCCAGTAGTATCGCTACAGCTGGGACCCAGTACTTC. Protein: CASSIATAGTQYF. Filled out from reference TRBV19 and TRBJ2-5, the complete variable domain reads DGGITQSPKYLFRKEGQNVTLSCEQNLNHDAMYWYRQDPGQGLRLIYYSQIVNDFQKGDIAEGYSVSREKKESFPLTVTSAQKNPTAFYLCASSIATAGTQYFGPGTRLLVL.